This TCR beta chain is from a study of cytomegalovirus exposure and HLA in healthy donors. Germline-derived CDR1 and CDR2 are SQVTM and ANQGSEA. CDR3 length: 15 residues. V was clipped by 2 bases and J by 4 bases, with 14 bases between them. The PCR made use of 60 Vbeta and 13 Jbeta primers. Libraries were prepared by immunoSEQ multiplex PCR; TCRdb keeps only in-frame clonotypes and omits some of them. Seen here are some 94,000 clones, nearly 70% observed once, and the top ten hold more than 2.5%. General study points: Trimming of TCR beta V- and J-genes showed a link, identified in a later analysis, to a missense DCLRE1C variant. Exclusion applied to some V segments, including TRBV6-2 and TRBV6-3, as they were indistinguishable. In a later analysis, TCR association rates varied by HLA locus: DRB1 most, HLA-C fewest. Confirmation was obtained in vitro that a few CMV-associated chains are specific for CMV antigens.

Comment on this clone: The antigen remains undetermined.

Sequenced sample: PBMCs. This clonotype originated in a man aged 50 or older in good health and CMV-seronegative. This chain connects TRBV29-1 to TRBJ2-2; TRBD2 might be the D (6 bases). The CDR3 nucleotides are TGCAGCGTTGAAACCACCGGGACTGGCACCGGGGAGCTGTTTTTT. Translated, it gives CSVETTGTGTGELFF.